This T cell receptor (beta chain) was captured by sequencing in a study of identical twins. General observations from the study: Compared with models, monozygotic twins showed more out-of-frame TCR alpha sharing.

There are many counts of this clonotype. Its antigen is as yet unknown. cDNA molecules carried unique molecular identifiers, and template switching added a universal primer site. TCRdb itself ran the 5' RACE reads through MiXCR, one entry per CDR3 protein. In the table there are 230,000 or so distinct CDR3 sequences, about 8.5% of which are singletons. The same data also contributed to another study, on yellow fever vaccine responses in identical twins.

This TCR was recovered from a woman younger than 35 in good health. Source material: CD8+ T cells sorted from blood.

Written as DNA, the CDR3 is TGTGCCAGCAGCTCGCGGGACGACACAGATACGCAGTATTTT. It encodes CASSSRDDTDTQYF. This chain joins TRBV7-9 and TRBJ2-3, with D possibly being TRBD2 (6 bases). Germline-derived CDR1 and CDR2 are SEHNR and FQNEAQ (reference sequence). The CDR3 length is 14 residues. V dropped 4 bases and J dropped 2 bases, with 10 bases sitting between them.